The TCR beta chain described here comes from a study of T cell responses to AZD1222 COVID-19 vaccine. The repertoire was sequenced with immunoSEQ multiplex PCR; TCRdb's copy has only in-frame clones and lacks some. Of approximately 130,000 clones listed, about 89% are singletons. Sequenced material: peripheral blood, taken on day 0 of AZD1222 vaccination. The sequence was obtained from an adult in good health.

The CDR3 DNA sequence: TGTGCCAGCAGCGTACGGACCCAAGGGCCGGGTGAGCAGTTCTTC. This gives the protein CASSVRTQGPGEQFF. The rearrangement links TRBV9 to TRBJ2-1, with no clear D. Trimming removed 1 base at V and 9 bases at J, with 17 bases between. Germline assignment: CDR1 SGDLS and CDR2 YYNGEE. This CDR3 contains 15 residues.